This TCR beta chain was profiled in a study of Ad26.COV2.S vaccination and SARS-CoV-2 variants. Study overall: Ad26.COV2.S arm of COV1001 included the donor. The study, taken as a whole, reports: Using TCR breadth and depth analyses may have led to underestimated total T cell responses. People who got the vaccine or the placebo had similar non-spike TCR breadth. The study found higher spike-specific TCR breadth in vaccine than placebo recipients.

As for treatment: some 19 received Ad26.COV2.S at low or high dose, single or two shots; about 5 received placebo; per-sample allocation not given. At day 63 after the first vaccine or placebo injection, samples were drawn. Germline V gives CDR1 SEHNR, CDR2 FQNEAQ (reference sequence). The V end was cut by 5 bases, the J end by 0 bases, with 14 bases between. This CDR3 is 15 amino acids long. Sequencing was performed with immunoSEQ multiplex PCR; in TCRdb, only in-frame clones are kept and a portion is missing. The table lists about half a million clones, 80% to 90% of them singletons, with 1.7% in the top ten. Concerning this clone itself: The antigen is undetermined.

This chain connects TRBV7-9 to TRBJ2-7; D gene unclear. The specimen comprised peripheral blood, sampled in a trial of Ad26.COV2.S vaccine versus placebo. The sequence was obtained from a person between 18 and 59 years old who received the Ad26.COV2.S COVID-19 vaccine or a placebo. In DNA form, the CDR3 reads TGTGCCAGCAGCCCACTCCGGGTAAGCTCCTACGAGCAGTACTTC. Its translation is CASSPLRVSSYEQYF. Filled out from reference TRBV7-9 and TRBJ2-7, the complete variable domain reads DTGVSQNPRHKITKRGQNVTFRCDPISEHNRLYWYRQTLGQGPEFLTYFQNEAQLEKSRLLSDRFSAERPKGSFSTLEIQRTEQGDSAMYLCASSPLRVSSYEQYFGPGTRLTVT.